The clone carrying this T cell receptor beta chain came up once. Its antigen is currently unknown. These data come from a study of graft-versus-host responses after intestinal transplantation. Study-level information: Each recipient received anti-thymocyte globulin induction, then tacrolimus and steroids for around three years. The study's findings and limits: Recipient-marrow GvH clones were detected, some having first appeared in ileum or blood. In patients with graft-donor T cell macrochimerism, allograft graft-versus-host to host-versus-graft clonal ratios were high.

This CDR3 contains 13 residues. CDR1 and CDR2 from the germline V gene are LNHNV and YYDKDF (reference sequence). V dropped 1 base and J dropped 6 bases, with 9 bases sitting between them. Repertoires were generated with immunoSEQ multiplex PCR, while TCRdb's copy carries only in-frame clones and drops some. The data show more than 95,000 clones, approximately 84% seen once. The TCR originated in a human donor who received an intestinal transplant. Source: unstimulated CD4+ T cells sorted from spleen or lymph node cells, taken before intestinal transplant. The chain employs TRBV15 and TRBJ1-1, with D tentatively TRBD1 (6 bases). Here the CDR3 DNA reads TGTGCCACCAGCAGAGGACAGGTTGCTGAAGCTTTCTTT. It encodes CATSRGQVAEAFF.